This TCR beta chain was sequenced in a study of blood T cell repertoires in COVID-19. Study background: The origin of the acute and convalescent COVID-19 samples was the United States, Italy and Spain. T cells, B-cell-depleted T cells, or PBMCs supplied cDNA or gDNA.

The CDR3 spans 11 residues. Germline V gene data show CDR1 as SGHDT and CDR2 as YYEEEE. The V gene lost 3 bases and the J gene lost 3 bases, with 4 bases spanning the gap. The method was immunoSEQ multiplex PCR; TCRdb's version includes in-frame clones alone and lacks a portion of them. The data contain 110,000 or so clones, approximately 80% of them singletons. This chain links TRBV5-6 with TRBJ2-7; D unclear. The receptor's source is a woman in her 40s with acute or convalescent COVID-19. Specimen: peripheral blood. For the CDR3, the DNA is TGTGCCAGCAGCTCCCTCTACGAGCAGTACTTC. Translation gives CASSSLYEQYF.